The rows below give T cell receptor beta chains drawn from one sample of a study of graft-versus-host responses after intestinal transplantation. Assay used: immunoSEQ multiplex PCR; TCRdb lists only in-frame clones, some missing. This table has 80,000 to 95,000 clones, 75% to 95% appearing once. These receptors are not linked to any known antigen. Sequenced here: unstimulated CD8+ T cells sorted from spleen or lymph node cells, sampled before intestinal transplant. The source of these receptors is a human donor who received an intestinal transplant. The CDR3 runs from the conserved cysteine through the conserved F or W. A D gene is named only where the DNA matches it firmly. Clone size is stated in some rows and not others, as once, few, many or a class when expanded.

>once|NA|TRBJ1-6|TRBV10-3
TGTGCCATCAATGACCGGAATAATTCACCCCTCCACTTT
CAINDRNNSPLHF
>NA|TRBD1|TRBJ1-6|TRBV27
TGTGCCAGCAGTTTAACTACAGGGGGCCACTCCTATAATTCACCCCTCCACTTT
CASSLTTGGHSYNSPLHF
>NA|TRBD1|TRBJ2-1|TRBV7-9
TGTGCCAGCAGCTCTGGACAGGGCTCCTACAATGAGCAGTTCTTC
CASSSGQGSYNEQFF
>NA|TRBD2|TRBJ2-1|TRBV19
TGTGCCAGTAGTATAGATCCCCTAGCGGGGGGGGGTCATGAGCAGTTCTTC
CASSIDPLAGGGHEQFF
>NA|TRBD1|TRBJ1-2|TRBV5-1
TGCGCCAGCAGTGAGGGACAGGGGAACTATGGCTACACCTTC
CASSEGQGNYGYTF
>NA|NA|TRBJ2-7|TRBV10-2
TGCGCCAGCAGTGGAGACTACACGTACGAGCAGTACTTC
CASSGDYTYEQYF
>NA|TRBD2|TRBJ2-5|TRBV7-9
TGTGCCAGCAGCTTAGGTAGGGCTAGCGGGCTTCAAGAGACCCAGTACTTC
CASSLGRASGLQETQYF
>NA|NA|TRBJ1-3|TRBV5-4
TGTGCCAGCAGCTTTTACGGTGGAAACACCATATATTTT
CASSFYGGNTIYF
>once|TRBD2|TRBJ2-1|TRBV23-1
TGCGCCAGCAGTCATCAACTAGCGAGGGCCCACAATGAGCAGTTCTTC
CASSHQLARAHNEQFF
>NA|NA|TRBJ1-1|TRBV5-1
TGCGCCAGCAGCTGGGGCAACACTGAAGCTTTCTTT
CASSWGNTEAFF
>NA|NA|TRBJ2-7|TRBV11-2
TGTGCCAGCAGCCAGGACTGGAGCTCCTACGAGCAGTACTTC
CASSQDWSSYEQYF
>NA|TRBD2|TRBJ2-2|TRBV6-6
TGTGCCAGCAGTTACACTAGCGCCGGGGAGCTGTTTTTT
CASSYTSAGELFF
>NA|TRBD1|TRBJ2-7|TRBV11-2
TGTGCCAGCAGCGATATACTTTCCCGGGACAGTCACTCCTACGAGCAGTACTTC
CASSDILSRDSHSYEQYF
>NA|NA|TRBJ1-1|TRBV6-6
TGTGCCAGCAGTCGGACAGAGTTGGACACTGAAGCTTTCTTT
CASSRTELDTEAFF
>NA|NA|TRBJ2-5|TRBV11-2
TGTGCCAGCAGCAGCTGGGGGTTGCCACAAGAGACCCAGTACTTC
CASSSWGLPQETQYF
>NA|TRBD2|TRBJ2-3|TRBV2
TGTGCCTACAACCCTTTCCTTAGCGGGGGGTACACAGATACGCAGTATTTT
CAYNPFLSGGYTDTQYF
>NA|NA|TRBJ2-7|TRBV30
TGTGCCCTATGGGGGTACCCTTCCTACGAGCAGTACTTC
CALWGYPSYEQYF
>NA|TRBD1|TRBJ2-7|TRBV6-5
TGTGCCAGCAGTTACGGGACAGGGGCTGCGGAGCAGTACTTC
CASSYGTGAAEQYF
>NA|NA|TRBJ2-3|TRBV27
TGTGCCAGCAGTCCAACAGGGGAGGGCGGGGATACGCAGTATTTT
CASSPTGEGGDTQYF
>NA|TRBD2|TRBJ2-1|TRBV7-3
TGTGCCAGCAGCTCATATTTGCGGGCTAGCGGGAGGTACAATGAGCAGTTCTTC
CASSSYLRASGRYNEQFF
>NA|NA|TRBJ2-5|TRBV27
TGTGCCAGCAGTTTTTATGGGAATGGGTTGGAGACCCAGTACTTC
CASSFYGNGLETQYF
>NA|NA|TRBJ2-1|TRBV6-5
TGTGCCAGCAGCGCCTCAAATCTAGATGAGCAGTTCTTC
CASSASNLDEQFF
>NA|NA|TRBJ1-1|TRBV11-2
TGTGCCAGCAGCTCACGGGACACCTTGAACACTGAAGCTTTCTTT
CASSSRDTLNTEAFF